This note documents a single T cell receptor (beta chain) sequence. This record comes from a study of tissue T cells after allogeneic stem cell transplantation. V was pared by 2 bases and J by 0 bases, with 8 bases between. The CDR3 totals 15 residues. Per the germline V gene, CDR1 is MNHNS and CDR2 is SASEGT. This table comes from immunoSEQ multiplex PCR, and its TCRdb copy is limited to in-frame clones, with some not included. The sample yields just over 4,000 clones, about two thirds seen once. Sample: tissue from the esophagus, taken at autopsy. The chain has TRBV6-1 and TRBJ2-1, with no clear D. The sequence derives from a female donor at least 60 years old with lung cancer. CDR3 sequence reads: CASSEYAVSYNEQFF. The CDR3 DNA follows: TGTGCCAGCAGTGAATATGCGGTCTCCTACAATGAGCAGTTCTTC.